This T cell receptor beta chain appears in the sequencing data of a study of T cell changes during pregnancy in multiple sclerosis (dated by TCRdb to about 2019). Regarding the study in general: The study looked at changes in the T cell repertoire across pregnancy in women with multiple sclerosis.

CDR1 is given as MNHEY and CDR2 as SVGAGI, both from the germline V gene. The junction shows trimming of 7 bases on V and 6 bases on J, plus 13 bases between the germline ends. Reading from cysteine to phenylalanine, the CDR3 counts 13 amino acids. Just CDR3 DNA is preserved here, 39 bases in frame from base 1. As for this clone: Its antigen is unknown. Qualities for individual bases were not recorded, and no much larger clone is one base off.

Libraries were built with the immunoSEQ multiplex PCR assay. In TCRdb, the immuneACCESS table is reduced to in-frame sequences with V and J assigned. These tables do not hold every clone; where another copy was compared, an unresolved V gene accounts for under half, and the others remain unexplained. The sample yields about 44,000 clones; approximately 90% were counted once. The ten largest clonotypes hold about 6% of the sample. This sample comprised CD8+ T cells from peripheral blood mononuclear cells, obtained after pregnancy. Recombination connected TRBV6-5 to TRBJ2-1; the D segment could be TRBD1, given 5 matching bases. The sequence derives from a female donor in good health, enrolled as a control in a pregnancy study. Read as DNA, the sequence is TGTGCCAGCACCTTAGCAGGGCTCAATGAGCAGTTCTTC. Its protein is CASTLAGLNEQFF.